The rows below give T cell receptor beta chains drawn from one sample of a study of T cell changes during pregnancy in multiple sclerosis. Sequencing used immunoSEQ multiplex PCR; TCRdb keeps in-frame clones, though not all of them. The table lists around 88,000 clones, just over 90% of them singletons, with roughly 2% in the top ten. Here the sequenced sample was peripheral blood, taken after pregnancy. These receptors were collected from a female donor in good health, enrolled as a control in a pregnancy study. Both conserved end residues are part of each CDR3. Fields, in order: CDR3 length, clone size, J gene, D gene, V gene, CDR3 protein, CDR3 DNA. A D gene is named only where the DNA matches it firmly. Not every row has a clone size; where given, it reads once, few, many or a size class.

15,-,TRBJ2-1,-,TRBV19,CASSIYWGAYNEQFF,TGTGCCAGTAGTATTTACTGGGGCGCCTACAATGAGCAGTTCTTC
13,-,TRBJ1-1,-,TRBV7-3,CASSLDRNTEAFF,TGTGCCAGCAGCTTAGACAGGAACACTGAAGCTTTCTTT
15,-,TRBJ2-1,-,TRBV7-8,CASSLEGLGYNEQFF,TGTGCCAGCAGCCTGGAGGGCCTCGGGTACAATGAGCAGTTCTTC
15,-,TRBJ1-4,-,TRBV7-9,CASSPGLAGIEKLFF,TGTGCCAGCAGCCCCGGGCTGGCCGGGATTGAAAAACTGTTTTTT
16,once,TRBJ2-4,-,TRBV30,CAWSPLGGTFGNIQYF,TGTGCCTGGAGTCCCCTCGGAGGGACGTTCGGAAACATTCAGTACTTC
15,-,TRBJ2-3,-,TRBV5-1,CASSLAGRDTDTQYF,TGCGCCAGCAGCTTGGCGGGGCGGGACACAGATACGCAGTATTTT
16,-,TRBJ2-2,TRBD2,TRBV11-2,CASSLRGGPNTGELFF,TGTGCCAGCAGCTTACGGGGGGGGCCGAACACCGGGGAGCTGTTTTTT
16,-,TRBJ2-2,TRBD2,TRBV6-6,CASSTPSGANTGELFF,TGTGCCAGCAGTACCCCTAGCGGAGCTAACACCGGGGAGCTGTTTTTT
15,-,TRBJ2-1,TRBD2,TRBV6-4,CASSITSGSGHEQFF,TGTGCCAGCAGTATCACTAGCGGGAGCGGGCATGAGCAGTTCTTC
15,once,TRBJ2-2,TRBD2,TRBV6-5,CASSYVAGGSGELFF,TGTGCCAGCAGTTATGTAGCGGGAGGTTCCGGGGAGCTGTTTTTT
12,-,TRBJ1-2,-,TRBV19,CASSQRGAGYTF,TGTGCCAGTAGTCAAAGGGGTGCTGGCTACACCTTC
15,-,TRBJ2-3,-,TRBV7-2,CASSHLGQGGDTQYF,TGTGCCAGCAGCCATCTCGGTCAGGGGGGAGATACGCAGTATTTT
18,-,TRBJ2-2,TRBD2,TRBV18,CASSPRELAGSNTGELFF,TGTGCCAGCTCACCACGTGAACTAGCGGGATCGAACACCGGGGAGCTGTTTTTT
15,-,TRBJ2-1,TRBD1,TRBV27,CASRGWGTGSDEQFF,TGTGCCAGCAGAGGATGGGGGACAGGGAGCGATGAGCAGTTCTTC
15,-,TRBJ2-1,TRBD2,TRBV6-5,CASSPLAGARNEQFF,TGTGCCAGCAGCCCACTAGCGGGGGCGAGGAATGAGCAGTTCTTC
13,medium-sized,TRBJ1-2,-,TRBV7-9,CASSFRDSYGYTF,TGTGCCAGCAGCTTCCGCGACAGCTATGGCTACACCTTC
15,-,TRBJ2-7,TRBD1,TRBV13,CASSSRTGGAYEQYF,TGTGCCAGCAGCTCTCGGACAGGGGGGGCCTACGAGCAGTACTTC
15,-,TRBJ1-1,TRBD1,TRBV19,CASTVDRGRFTEAFF,TGTGCCAGTACCGTGGACAGGGGGCGATTCACTGAAGCTTTCTTT
13,few,TRBJ2-1,-,TRBV5-1,CASSFRDANEQFF,TGCGCCAGCAGCTTCAGGGATGCCAATGAGCAGTTCTTC
18,-,TRBJ2-2,TRBD2,TRBV27,CASACGLAGDWDTGELFF,TGTGCCAGCGCTTGTGGACTAGCGGGAGATTGGGACACCGGGGAGCTGTTTTTT
14,-,TRBJ2-1,TRBD2,TRBV28,CASIASGVYNEQFF,TGTGCCAGCATTGCTAGCGGGGTTTACAATGAGCAGTTCTTC
15,few,TRBJ2-3,TRBD2,TRBV4-2,CASSQGSGSTDTQYF,TGTGCCAGCAGCCAAGGTAGCGGGAGCACAGATACGCAGTATTTT
13,once,TRBJ1-2,TRBD1,TRBV6-5,CASSYDRVNGYTF,TGTGCCAGCAGTTACGACAGGGTGAATGGCTACACCTTC
15,-,TRBJ1-2,-,TRBV30,CAWSVRTGVSYGYTF,TGTGCCTGGAGTGTAAGGACGGGGGTTAGTTATGGCTACACCTTC
15,-,TRBJ2-7,-,TRBV15,CATSRLPGGGYEQYF,TGTGCCACCAGCAGACTACCGGGGGGCGGATACGAGCAGTACTTC
15,-,TRBJ2-5,-,TRBV5-5,CASSLIGGYGETQYF,TGTGCCAGCAGCTTGATCGGGGGATACGGAGAGACCCAGTACTTC
14,-,TRBJ2-2,TRBD1,TRBV5-1,CASGGDRGTGELFF,TGCGCCAGCGGAGGGGACAGGGGGACCGGGGAGCTGTTTTTT
14,once,TRBJ2-7,TRBD1,TRBV6-6,CASSKRQGLDEQYF,TGTGCCAGCAGCAAGCGACAGGGGCTCGACGAGCAGTACTTC
10,-,TRBJ2-3,-,TRBV6-6,CATRADTQYF,TGTGCCACCCGAGCAGATACGCAGTATTTT
17,-,TRBJ2-3,TRBD2,TRBV19,CASSLGLAGVGTDTQYF,TGTGCCAGTAGTTTGGGACTAGCGGGAGTTGGCACAGATACGCAGTATTTT
14,-,TRBJ2-1,TRBD2,TRBV29-1,CSVDETGTRAVEFF,TGCAGCGTGGACGAGACCGGGACTAGGGCGGTAGAGTTCTTC
15,-,TRBJ2-5,TRBD1,TRBV25-1,CASTPKTGRQETQYF,TGTGCCAGCACACCGAAGACAGGGCGGCAAGAGACCCAGTACTTC